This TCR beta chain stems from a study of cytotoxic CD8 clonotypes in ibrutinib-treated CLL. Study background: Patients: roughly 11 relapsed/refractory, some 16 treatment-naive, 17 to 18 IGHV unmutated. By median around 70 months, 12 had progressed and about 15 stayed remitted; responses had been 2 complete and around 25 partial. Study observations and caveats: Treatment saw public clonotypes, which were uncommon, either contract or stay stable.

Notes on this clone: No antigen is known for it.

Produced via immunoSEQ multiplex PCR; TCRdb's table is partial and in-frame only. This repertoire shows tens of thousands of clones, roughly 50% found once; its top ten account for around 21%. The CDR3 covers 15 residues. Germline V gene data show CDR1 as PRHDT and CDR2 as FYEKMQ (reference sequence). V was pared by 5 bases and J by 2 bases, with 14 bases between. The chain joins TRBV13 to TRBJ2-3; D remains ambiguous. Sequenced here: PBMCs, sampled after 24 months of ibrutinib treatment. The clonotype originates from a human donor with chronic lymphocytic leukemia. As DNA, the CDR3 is TGTGCCAGCAGCCCCCCCCAGGCTTACACAGATACGCAGTATTTT. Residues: CASSPPQAYTDTQYF.